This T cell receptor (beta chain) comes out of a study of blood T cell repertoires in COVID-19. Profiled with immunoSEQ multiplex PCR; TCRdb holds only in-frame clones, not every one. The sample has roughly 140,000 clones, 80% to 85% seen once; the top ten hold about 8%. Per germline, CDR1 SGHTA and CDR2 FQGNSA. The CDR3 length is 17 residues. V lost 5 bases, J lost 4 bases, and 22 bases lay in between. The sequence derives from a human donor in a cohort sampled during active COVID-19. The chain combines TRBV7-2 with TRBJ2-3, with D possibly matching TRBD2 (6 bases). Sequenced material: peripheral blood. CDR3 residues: CASSHPPSGGESDTQYF. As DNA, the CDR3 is TGTGCCAGCAGCCATCCTCCAAGTGGCGGGGAGTCAGATACGCAGTATTTT.